This TCR beta chain was sequenced for a study of blood T cell repertoires in COVID-19. Study as a whole: Collection of acute and convalescent COVID-19 samples took place in the United States, Italy and Spain. T cells, B-cell-depleted T cells, or PBMCs supplied cDNA or gDNA.

Authors' analysis steps: Scientists estimated how many nucleated cells there were by amplifying reference gene primers. Assay used: immunoSEQ multiplex PCR; TCRdb lists only in-frame clones, some missing. The DNA was the basis for D and trimming; V, J and clone size are from that table. The repertoire holds roughly 150,000 clones, with about 81% as singletons. The CDR3 has 12 residues. With 4 bases removed from V and 5 bases from J, the gap between germline ends came to 10 bases. Germline V CDR1 and CDR2: SGHKS, YYEKEE (reference sequence). In its sample, this clone was seen a few times. The rearrangement links TRBV5-5 to TRBJ2-7; D is uncertain. The specimen was peripheral blood. The source of this sequence is a man in his sixties with active or convalescent COVID-19. The CDR3: CASSPEWDEQYF. The CDR3 nucleotides read TGTGCCAGCAGCCCGGAGTGGGACGAGCAGTACTTC. Using reference TRBV5-5 and TRBJ2-7 for the parts outside the CDR3, the full variable domain is DAGVTQSPTHLIKTRGQQVTLRCSPISGHKSVSWYQQVLGQGPQFIFQYYEKEERGRGNFPDRFSARQFPNYSSELNVNALLLGDSALYLCASSPEWDEQYFGPGTRLTVT.